This paragraph reports one TCR beta chain. These data are taken from a study of shared clonotypes between healthy human individuals. Data came from immunoSEQ multiplex PCR; TCRdb stores just in-frame clones and leaves some out. The sample lists about 2.1 million clones, approximately 92% occurring once. It was CD45RO-negative cells, positively selected for CCR7, that made up naive CD8 cells, with terminally differentiated effector memory CD45RA+ cells excluded. The source of this sequence is a man younger than 30 in good health. Some clones in this sample may be carry-over from other donors' samples. Sample: naive CD8+ T cells from PBMCs.

The CDR3 DNA follows: TGTGCCAGCAGCTCCGACGATCAGCCCCAGCATTTT. Its protein is CASSSDDQPQHF. The genes are TRBV11-2 and TRBJ1-5; D unresolved. With 4 bases removed from V and 5 bases from J, the gap between germline ends came to 6 bases. Germline CDR1 is SGHAT and CDR2 is FQNNGV. The CDR3 has 12 amino acids.